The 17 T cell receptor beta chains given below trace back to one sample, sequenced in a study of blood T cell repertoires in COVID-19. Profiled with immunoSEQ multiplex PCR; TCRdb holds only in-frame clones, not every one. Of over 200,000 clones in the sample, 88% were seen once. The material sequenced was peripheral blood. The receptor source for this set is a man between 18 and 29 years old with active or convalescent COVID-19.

The DNA of the CDR3 is TGCGCCAGCAGCCCCCGAGGCTCCACCGGGGAGCTGTTTTTT. Translation: CASSPRGSTGELFF. The V and J genes are TRBV5-1 and TRBJ2-2; the D is unclear. The CDR3 sequence is 14 residues long. Trimming removed 4 bases from V and 4 bases from J, with 11 bases in between. Germline CDR1 reads SGHRS; CDR2 reads YFSETQ.

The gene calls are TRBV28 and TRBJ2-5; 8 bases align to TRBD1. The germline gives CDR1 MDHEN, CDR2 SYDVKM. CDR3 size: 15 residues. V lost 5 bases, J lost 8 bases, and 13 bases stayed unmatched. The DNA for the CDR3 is TGTGCCAGCAGTAGCCCGGGACAGGCGATAATTACCCAGTACTTC. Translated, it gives CASSSPGQAIITQYF.

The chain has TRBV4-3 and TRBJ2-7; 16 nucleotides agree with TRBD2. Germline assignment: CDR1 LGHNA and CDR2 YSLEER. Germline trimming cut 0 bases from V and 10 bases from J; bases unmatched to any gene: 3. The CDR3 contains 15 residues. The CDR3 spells CASSQDGTSGRDQYF. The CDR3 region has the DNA TGCGCCAGCAGCCAAGACGGGACTAGCGGGAGGGATCAGTACTTC.

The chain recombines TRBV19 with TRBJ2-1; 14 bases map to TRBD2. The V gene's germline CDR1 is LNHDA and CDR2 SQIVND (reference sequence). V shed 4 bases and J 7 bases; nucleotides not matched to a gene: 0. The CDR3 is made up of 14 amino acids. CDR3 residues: CASSRTSGGNEQFF. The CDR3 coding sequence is TGTGCCAGTAGTAGGACTAGCGGGGGGAATGAGCAGTTCTTC.

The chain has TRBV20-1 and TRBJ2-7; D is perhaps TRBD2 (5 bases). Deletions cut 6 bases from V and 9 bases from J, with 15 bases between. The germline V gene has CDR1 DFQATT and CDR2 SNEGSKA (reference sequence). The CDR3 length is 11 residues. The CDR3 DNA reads TGCAGTGCCCCCCAGAACAGCGGGCAGTACTTC. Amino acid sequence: CSAPQNSGQYF.

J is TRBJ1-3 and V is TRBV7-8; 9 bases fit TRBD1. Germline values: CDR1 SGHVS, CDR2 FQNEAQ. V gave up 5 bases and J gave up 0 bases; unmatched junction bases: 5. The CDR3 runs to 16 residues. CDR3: CASSRGTGSSGNTIYF. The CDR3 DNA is TGTGCCAGCAGCCGAGGGACAGGGAGCTCTGGAAACACCATATATTTT.

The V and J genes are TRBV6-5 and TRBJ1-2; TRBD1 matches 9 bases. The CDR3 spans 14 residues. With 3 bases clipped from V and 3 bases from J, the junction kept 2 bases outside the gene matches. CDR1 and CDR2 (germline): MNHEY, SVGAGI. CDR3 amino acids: CASSYTGGDYGYTF. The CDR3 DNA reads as TGTGCCAGCAGTTATACAGGGGGCGACTATGGCTACACCTTC.

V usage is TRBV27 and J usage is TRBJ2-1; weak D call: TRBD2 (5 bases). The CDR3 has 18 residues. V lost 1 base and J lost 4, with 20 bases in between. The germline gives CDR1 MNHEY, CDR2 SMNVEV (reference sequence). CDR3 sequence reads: CASSLYGESTSHYNEQFF. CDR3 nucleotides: TGTGCCAGCAGTTTATATGGGGAGTCGACGTCCCATTACAATGAGCAGTTCTTC.

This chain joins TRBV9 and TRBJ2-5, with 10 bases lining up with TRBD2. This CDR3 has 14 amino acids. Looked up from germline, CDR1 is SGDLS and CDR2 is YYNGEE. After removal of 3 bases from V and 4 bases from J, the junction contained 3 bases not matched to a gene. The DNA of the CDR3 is TGTGCCAGCAGCGGACTAGCGGGCGGAGAGACCCAGTACTTC. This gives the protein CASSGLAGGETQYF.

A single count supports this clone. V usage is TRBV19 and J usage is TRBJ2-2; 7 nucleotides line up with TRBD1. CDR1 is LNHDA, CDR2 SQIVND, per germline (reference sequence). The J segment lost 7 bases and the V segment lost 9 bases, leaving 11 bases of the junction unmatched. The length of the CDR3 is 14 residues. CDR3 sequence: CASEMTGLVGELFF. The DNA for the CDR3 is TGTGCCAGCGAGATGACAGGGCTGGTCGGGGAGCTGTTTTTT.

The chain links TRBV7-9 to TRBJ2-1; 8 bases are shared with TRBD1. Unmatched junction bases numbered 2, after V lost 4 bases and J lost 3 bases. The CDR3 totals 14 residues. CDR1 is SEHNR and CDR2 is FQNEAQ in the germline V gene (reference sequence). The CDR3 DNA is TGTGCCAGCAGCTCCGGACAGGGCTACAATGAGCAGTTCTTC. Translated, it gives CASSSGQGYNEQFF. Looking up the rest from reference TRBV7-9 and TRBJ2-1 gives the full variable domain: DTGVSQNPRHKITKRGQNVTFRCDPISEHNRLYWYRQTLGQGPEFLTYFQNEAQLEKSRLLSDRFSAERPKGSFSTLEIQRTEQGDSAMYLCASSSGQGYNEQFFGPGTRLTVL.

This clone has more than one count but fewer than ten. The CDR3 spells CASSFGAANYGYTF. The CDR3 DNA sequence: TGTGCCAGCAGTTTTGGGGCAGCTAACTATGGCTACACCTTC. The chain has TRBV27 and TRBJ1-2; tentative D call: TRBD1 (5 bases). CDR3 length equals 14 residues. The germline V gene encodes CDR1 MNHEY and CDR2 SMNVEV (reference sequence). Trimming took off 3 bases at V and 0 bases at J, with 8 bases between the two ends.

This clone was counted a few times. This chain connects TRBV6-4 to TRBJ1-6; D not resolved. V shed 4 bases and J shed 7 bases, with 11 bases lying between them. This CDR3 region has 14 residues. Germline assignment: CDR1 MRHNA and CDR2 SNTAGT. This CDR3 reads CASSVWFGNSPLHF. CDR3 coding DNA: TGTGCCAGCAGTGTATGGTTTGGCAATTCACCCCTCCACTTT.

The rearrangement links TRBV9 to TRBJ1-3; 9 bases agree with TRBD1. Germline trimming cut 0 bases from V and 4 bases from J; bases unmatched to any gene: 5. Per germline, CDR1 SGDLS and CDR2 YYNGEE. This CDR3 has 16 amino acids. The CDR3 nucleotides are TGTGCCAGCAGCGTAGCAGGACAGGGGAGGGGAAACACCATATATTTT. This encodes CASSVAGQGRGNTIYF. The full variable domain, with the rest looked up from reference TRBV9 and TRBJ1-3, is DSGVTQTPKHLITATGQRVTLRCSPRSGDLSVYWYQQSLDQGLQFLIQYYNGEERAKGNILERFSAQQFPDLHSELNLSSLELGDSALYFCASSVAGQGRGNTIYFGEGSWLTVV.

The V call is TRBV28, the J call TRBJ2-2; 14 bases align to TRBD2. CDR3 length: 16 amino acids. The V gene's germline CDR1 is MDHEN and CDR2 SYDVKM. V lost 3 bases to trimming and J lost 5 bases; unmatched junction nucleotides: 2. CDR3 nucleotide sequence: TGTGCCAGCAGTTTGACTAGCGGGAGGGTAACCGGGGAGCTGTTTTTT. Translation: CASSLTSGRVTGELFF.

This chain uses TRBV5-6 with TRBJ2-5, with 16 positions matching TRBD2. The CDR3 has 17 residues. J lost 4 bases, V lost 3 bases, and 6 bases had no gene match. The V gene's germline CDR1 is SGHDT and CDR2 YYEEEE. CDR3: CASSSMGLAGGLETQYF. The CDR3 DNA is TGTGCCAGCAGCTCTATGGGACTAGCGGGAGGGCTAGAGACCCAGTACTTC.

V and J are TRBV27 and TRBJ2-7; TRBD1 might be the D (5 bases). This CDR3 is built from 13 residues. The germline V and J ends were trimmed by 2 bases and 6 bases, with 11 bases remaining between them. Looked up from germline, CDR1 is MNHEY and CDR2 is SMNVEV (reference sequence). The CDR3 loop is CASSLDRGGEQYF. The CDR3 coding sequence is TGTGCCAGCAGTTTAGATAGGGGTGGCGAGCAGTACTTC.